The 5 T cell receptor beta chains in this list originate from one sample, sequenced in a study of T-cell reconstitution after alpha-beta-depleted transplantation in children. During its preparation, the TCRbeta library received unique molecular identifiers. TCRdb reanalysed the PCR reads using MiXCR and keeps one entry per CDR3 protein. The sample lists about 1,000,000 distinct CDR3 sequences; about 29% were seen once. Sequencing used PBMCs, mostly from graft donor cells, obtained 360 days after TCRalphabeta/CD19-depleted stem cell transplant. These receptors were obtained from a boy under three years old who had a stem cell transplant for SCID, so the T cells may come from the graft donor.

This CDR3 is CASSTGTGGFV. As DNA, the CDR3 is TGCGCCAGCAGCACCGGTACAGGGGGCTTTGTC. V usage is TRBV4-3 and J usage is TRBJ2-7; 9 nucleotides agree with TRBD1. The length of the CDR3 is 11 residues. CDR1 and CDR2 (germline): LGHNA, YSLEER.

This clonotype has more than one count but fewer than ten. This sequence joins TRBV4-3 and TRBJ2-2; 8 bases line up with TRBD1. The germline gives CDR1 LGHNA, CDR2 YSLEER. V trimming: 0 bases; J trimming: 2 bases; junction bases outside the gene matches: 5. The CDR3 is 17 residues long. The CDR3 coding sequence is TGCGCCAGCAGCCAAGATCCAGGGGGCATAAACACCGGGGAGCTGTTTTTT. Translation: CASSQDPGGINTGELFF.

Only a few counts were recorded for this clonotype. The V call is TRBV20-1, the J call TRBJ1-4, with D perhaps matching TRBD1 (6 bases). Trimming shortened V by 8 bases and J by 8 bases, and 33 bases separated the two germline ends. CDR1 and CDR2 from the germline V gene are DFQATT and SNEGSKA (reference sequence). This CDR3 has 18 amino acids. CDR3 in DNA: TGCAGTCCAAAGCCCGCCCGGGGGCCGCCCAGCTCAAACGAAAAACTGTTTTTT. It codes for CSPKPARGPPSSNEKLFF.

This clonotype has a handful of counts. This chain uses TRBV10-3 with TRBJ2-5; D is undetermined. CDR1 is ENHRY and CDR2 is SYGVKD in the germline V gene. This CDR3 is built from 13 residues. Deletions cut 6 bases from V and 0 bases from J, with 8 bases between. The CDR3 DNA reads as TGTGCCATCAGCGAACCCTACCAAGAGACCCAGTACTTC. Amino acids: CAISEPYQETQYF.

J is TRBJ1-1 and V is TRBV5-1; D uncertain. CDR1 SGHRS and CDR2 YFSETQ come from the germline V gene. CDR3 length: 15 amino acids. The V end was cut by 3 bases, the J end by 0 bases, with 12 bases between. The chain's CDR3 is CASSSRPTLNTEAFF. CDR3 bases: TGCGCCAGCAGCTCCCGGCCGACACTGAACACTGAAGCTTTCTTT.